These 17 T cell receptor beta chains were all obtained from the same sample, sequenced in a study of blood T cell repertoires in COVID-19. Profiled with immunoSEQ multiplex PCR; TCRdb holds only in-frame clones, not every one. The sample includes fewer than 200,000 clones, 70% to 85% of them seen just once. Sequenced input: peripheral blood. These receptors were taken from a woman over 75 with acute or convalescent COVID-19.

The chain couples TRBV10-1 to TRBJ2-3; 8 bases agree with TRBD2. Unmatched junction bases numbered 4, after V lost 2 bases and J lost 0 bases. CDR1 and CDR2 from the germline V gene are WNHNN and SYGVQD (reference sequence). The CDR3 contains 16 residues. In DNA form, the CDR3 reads TGCGCCAGCAGTGAGGGGGCTAGCGGGAGCACAGATACGCAGTATTTT. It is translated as CASSEGASGSTDTQYF.

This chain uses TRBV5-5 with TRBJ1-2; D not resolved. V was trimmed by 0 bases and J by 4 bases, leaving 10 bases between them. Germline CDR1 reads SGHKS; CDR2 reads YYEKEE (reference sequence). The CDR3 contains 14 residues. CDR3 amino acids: CASSLARESYGYTF. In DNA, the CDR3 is TGTGCCAGCAGCTTGGCGCGGGAGAGCTATGGCTACACCTTC.

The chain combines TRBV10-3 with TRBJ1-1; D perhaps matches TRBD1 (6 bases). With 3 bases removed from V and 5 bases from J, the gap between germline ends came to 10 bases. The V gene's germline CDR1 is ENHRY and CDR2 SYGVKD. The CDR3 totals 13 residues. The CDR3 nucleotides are TGTGCCATCAGTGAAAGTACAGGGACTGAAGCTTTCTTT. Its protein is CAISESTGTEAFF.

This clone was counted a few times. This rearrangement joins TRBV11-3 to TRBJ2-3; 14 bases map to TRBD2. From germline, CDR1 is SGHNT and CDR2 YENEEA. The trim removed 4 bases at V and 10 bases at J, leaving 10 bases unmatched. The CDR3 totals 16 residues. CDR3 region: CASSSTGTSGRSAQYF. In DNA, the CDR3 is TGTGCCAGCAGCTCAACCGGGACTAGCGGGAGAAGTGCGCAGTATTTT.

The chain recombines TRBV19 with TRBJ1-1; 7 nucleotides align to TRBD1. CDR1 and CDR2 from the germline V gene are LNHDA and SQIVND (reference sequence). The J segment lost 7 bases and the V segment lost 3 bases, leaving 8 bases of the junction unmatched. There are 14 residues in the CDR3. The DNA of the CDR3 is TGTGCCAGTAGTATTGGAGGGGGCGCGGGTGAAGCTTTCTTT. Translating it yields CASSIGGGAGEAFF.

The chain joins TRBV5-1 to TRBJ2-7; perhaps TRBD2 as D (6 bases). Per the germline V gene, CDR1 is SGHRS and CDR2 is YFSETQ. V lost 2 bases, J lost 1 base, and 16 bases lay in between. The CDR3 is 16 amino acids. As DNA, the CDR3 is TGCGCCAGCAGCTTTGGAGGGGCGACTGCTTCCTACGAGCAGTACTTC. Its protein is CASSFGGATASYEQYF. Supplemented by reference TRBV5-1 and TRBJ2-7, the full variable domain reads KAGVTQTPRYLIKTRGQQVTLSCSPISGHRSVSWYQQTPGQGLQFLFEYFSETQRNKGNFPGRFSGRQFSNSRSEMNVSTLELGDSALYLCASSFGGATASYEQYFGPGTRLTVT.

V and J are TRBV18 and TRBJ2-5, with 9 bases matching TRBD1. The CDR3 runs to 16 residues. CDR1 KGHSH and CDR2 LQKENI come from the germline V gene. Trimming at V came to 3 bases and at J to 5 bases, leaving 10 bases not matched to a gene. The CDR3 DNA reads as TGTGCCAGCTCACCTGGAGGGACAGGGAGCGTCGAGACCCAGTACTTC. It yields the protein CASSPGGTGSVETQYF.

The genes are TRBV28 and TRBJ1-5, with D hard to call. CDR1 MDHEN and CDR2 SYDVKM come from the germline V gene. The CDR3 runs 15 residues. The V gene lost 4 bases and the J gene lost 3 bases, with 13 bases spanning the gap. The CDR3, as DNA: TGTGCCAGCAGTTCGTTGAGGGTTTACAATCAGCCCCAGCATTTT. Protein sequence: CASSSLRVYNQPQHF.

CDR3 region: CASSPETGKWGGYTF. The CDR3 DNA sequence: TGTGCCAGCAGCCCCGAAACAGGGAAGTGGGGGGGCTACACCTTC. V gene TRBV5-5 combines with J gene TRBJ1-2, with a weak D call TRBD1 (6 bases). Between the trimmed V and J ends, which lost 4 bases and 8 bases, there was a span of 21 bases. This CDR3 spans 15 amino acids. Germline assignment: CDR1 SGHKS and CDR2 YYEKEE (reference sequence).

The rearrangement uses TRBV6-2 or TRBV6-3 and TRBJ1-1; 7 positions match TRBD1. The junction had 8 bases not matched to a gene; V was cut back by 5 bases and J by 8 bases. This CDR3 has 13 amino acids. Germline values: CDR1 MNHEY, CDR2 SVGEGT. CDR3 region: CASSDRDSGEAFF. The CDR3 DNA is TGTGCCAGCAGTGACCGGGACAGCGGAGAAGCTTTCTTT.

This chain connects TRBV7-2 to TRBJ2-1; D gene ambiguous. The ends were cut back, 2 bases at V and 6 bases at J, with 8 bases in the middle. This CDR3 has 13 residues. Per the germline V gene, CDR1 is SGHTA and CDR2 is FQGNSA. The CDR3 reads CASSLLRGNEQFF. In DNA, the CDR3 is TGTGCCAGCAGCTTACTCCGAGGCAATGAGCAGTTCTTC.

CDR3 region: CASSYQASGGYTEAFF. In DNA form, the CDR3 reads TGTGCCAGCAGTTACCAAGCCTCGGGGGGCTACACTGAAGCTTTCTTT. The chain joins TRBV6-5 to TRBJ1-1; possibly TRBD1 for D (6 bases). CDR3 length: 16 residues. Trimming removed 2 bases at V and 3 bases at J, with 16 bases between. In germline, CDR1 is MNHEY, CDR2 SVGAGI.

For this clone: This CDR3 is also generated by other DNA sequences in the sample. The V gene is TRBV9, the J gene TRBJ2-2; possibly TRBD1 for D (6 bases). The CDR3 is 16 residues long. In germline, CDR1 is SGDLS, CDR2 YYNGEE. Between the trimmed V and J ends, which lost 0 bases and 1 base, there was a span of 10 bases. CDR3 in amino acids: CASSVAGAQNTGELFF. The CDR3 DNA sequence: TGTGCCAGCAGCGTAGCAGGGGCCCAGAACACCGGGGAGCTGTTTTTT.

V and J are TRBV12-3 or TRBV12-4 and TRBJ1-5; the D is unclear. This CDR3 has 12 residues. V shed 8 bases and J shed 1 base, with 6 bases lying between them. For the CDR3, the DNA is TGTGCCAGCCGCCGGAGCAATCAGCCCCAGCATTTT. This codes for CASRRSNQPQHF.

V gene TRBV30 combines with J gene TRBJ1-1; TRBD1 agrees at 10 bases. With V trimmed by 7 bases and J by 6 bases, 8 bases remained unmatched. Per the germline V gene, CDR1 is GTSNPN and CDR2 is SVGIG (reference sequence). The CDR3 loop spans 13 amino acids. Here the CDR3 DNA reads TGTGCCTCTAAAGGGACAGGGGTGCCTGAAGCTTTCTTT. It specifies CASKGTGVPEAFF.

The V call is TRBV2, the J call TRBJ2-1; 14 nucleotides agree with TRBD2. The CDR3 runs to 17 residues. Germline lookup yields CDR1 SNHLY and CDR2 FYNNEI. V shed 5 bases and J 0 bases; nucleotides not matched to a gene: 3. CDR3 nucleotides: TGTGCCAGCAGTCGTGGACTAGCGGGAGGCTCCTACAATGAGCAGTTCTTC. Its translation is CASSRGLAGGSYNEQFF.

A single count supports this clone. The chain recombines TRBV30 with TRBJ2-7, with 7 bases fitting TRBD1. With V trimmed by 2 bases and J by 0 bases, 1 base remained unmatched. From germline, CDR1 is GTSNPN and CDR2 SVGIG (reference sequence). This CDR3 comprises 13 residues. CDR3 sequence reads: CAWSWDSSYEQYF. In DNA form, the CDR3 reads TGTGCCTGGAGTTGGGACAGCTCCTACGAGCAGTACTTC.